This entry describes one TCR beta chain. No antigen is known for it. The CDR3 covers 16 residues. Trimming removed 6 bases from V and 9 bases from J; junction bases left unmatched: 15. CDR1 is MGHRA and CDR2 is YSYEKL in the germline V gene. A universal primer site was created by template switching, with the cDNA bearing unique molecular identifiers. From the 5' RACE reads, TCRdb called clonotypes with MiXCR, one entry per CDR3 protein. The sample yields 1.5 million to 2 million distinct CDR3 sequences, less than 35% seen once. This entry belongs to a study of identical twins. The study's findings and limits: The authors drew conclusions from cross-sectional statistical analysis rather than following the same donors. There were fewer insertions in abundant cord blood beta clonotypes, but memory repertoires showed no such pattern.

The material sequenced was cord blood. This chain joins TRBV4-1 and TRBJ2-1; 9 bases align to TRBD2. The sequence derives from a newborn girl in good health. CDR3 sequence: CASRPSPIAGVPEQFF. CDR3 nucleotide sequence: TGCGCCAGCAGACCAAGCCCAATAGCGGGAGTTCCTGAGCAGTTCTTC.